Presented here are 11 T cell receptor beta chains from one specimen sequenced in a study of blood T cell repertoires in COVID-19 (TCRdb year 2020). Library preparation employed the immunoSEQ multiplex PCR assay. The table was pulled from immuneACCESS by TCRdb, which kept in-frame rearrangements only. Such tables lose some clones; where checked, under half of the loss comes from unresolved V genes, and the rest has no known cause. This sample lists 210,000 or so clones; 75% to 85% were detected once. The ten biggest clones cover 3.5% to 4.5% of the sample. Specimen: PBMCs or T cells enriched from blood (not recorded which). The receptor source for this set is a man in his thirties or forties with acute COVID-19.

The chain is built from TRBV2 and TRBJ1-3; D not resolved. V was cut by 10 bases and J by 4 bases, with 17 bases left in between. This CDR3 spans 14 amino acids. Germline CDR1 and CDR2: SNHLY and FYNNEI. CDR3: CATVHGGGGNTIYF. As DNA, the CDR3 is TGTGCCACTGTTCATGGAGGCGGGGGAAACACCATATATTTT.

This rearrangement joins TRBV2 to TRBJ2-7; TRBD1 might be the D (6 bases). The V gene lost 2 bases and the J gene lost 2 bases, with 10 bases spanning the gap. From germline, CDR1 is SNHLY and CDR2 FYNNEI. CDR3 length equals 14 residues. The CDR3 sequence: CASSEQGIPYEQYF. The CDR3 DNA reads TGTGCCAGCAGTGAACAGGGGATTCCCTACGAGCAGTACTTC.

The chain is built from TRBV5-1 and TRBJ1-4; 10 bases line up with TRBD1. Germline assignment: CDR1 SGHRS and CDR2 YFSETQ. The CDR3 is 16 residues long. The V segment lost 4 bases and the J segment 1 base; nucleotides outside the gene matches: 4. The CDR3 sequence is CASSRQGARTNEKLFF. As DNA, the CDR3 is TGCGCCAGCAGCCGACAGGGGGCGAGAACTAATGAAAAACTGTTTTTT.

This chain connects TRBV9 to TRBJ1-2, with D possibly being TRBD1 (6 bases). The CDR3 contains 13 residues. The V gene's germline CDR1 is SGDLS and CDR2 YYNGEE. V was clipped by 4 bases and J by 8 bases, with 15 bases between them. Here the CDR3 reads CASSIQGTRGYTF. The CDR3 coding sequence is TGTGCCAGCAGCATACAGGGAACGAGGGGCTACACCTTC.

The chain uses TRBV19 and TRBJ1-4; D possibly corresponds to TRBD1 (6 bases). The CDR3 has 12 residues. CDR1 and CDR2 from the germline V gene are LNHDA and SQIVND (reference sequence). V shed 11 bases and J shed 11 bases, with 18 bases lying between them. The CDR3 is CASRGAHYKLFF. DNA of the CDR3: TGTGCCTCCCGGGGGGCTCATTACAAACTGTTTTTT.

The gene calls are TRBV27 and TRBJ1-1; perhaps TRBD1 as D (5 bases). This CDR3 is 15 amino acids long. The ends were cut back, 5 bases at V and 1 base at J, with 14 bases in the middle. Germline lookup yields CDR1 MNHEY and CDR2 SMNVEV (reference sequence). CDR3 region: CASSLDPRANTEAFF. The DNA for the CDR3 is TGTGCCAGCAGTCTCGACCCCAGGGCGAACACTGAAGCTTTCTTT.

The chain combines TRBV2 with TRBJ2-7; D not certain. Germline V gene lookup returns CDR1 SNHLY and CDR2 FYNNEI. This CDR3 is built from 14 residues. Trimming took 6 bases from V and 1 from J, leaving 13 bases between them. The CDR3 spells CASRLAQRSYEQYF. In DNA, the CDR3 is TGTGCCAGCAGGTTGGCCCAGCGTTCCTACGAGCAGTACTTC. Combining the CDR3 with reference TRBV2 and TRBJ2-7 gives the whole variable domain EPEVTQTPSHQVTQMGQEVILRCVPISNHLYFYWYRQILGQKVEFLVSFYNNEISEKSEIFDDQFSVERPDGSNFTLKIRSTKLEDSAMYFCASRLAQRSYEQYFGPGTRLTVT.

V is TRBV2 and J is TRBJ1-5; 8 nucleotides line up with TRBD1. The ends lost 6 bases at V and 0 bases at J; junction bases unmatched: 7. Germline V lookup: CDR1 SNHLY, CDR2 FYNNEI. There are 16 residues in the CDR3. The CDR3 DNA sequence: TGTGCCAGCAGAAGGACAGGGATCGATAGCAATCAGCCCCAGCATTTT. Protein product: CASRRTGIDSNQPQHF.

This chain links TRBV28 with TRBJ2-2; D possibly corresponds to TRBD2 (6 bases). The CDR3 runs 14 residues. The ends were cut back, 8 bases at V and 5 bases at J, with 15 bases in the middle. Germline loops: CDR1 MDHEN, CDR2 SYDVKM. The DNA of the CDR3 is TGTGCCAGCGGACTAAGGGTAGGAACCGGGGAGCTGTTTTTT. This translates into CASGLRVGTGELFF.

This sequence joins TRBV3-1 (or the pseudogene TRBV3-2) and TRBJ1-1; weak D call: TRBD1 (6 bases). The CDR3 runs 11 residues. Per the germline V gene, CDR1 is LGHDT and CDR2 is YNNKEL (reference sequence). V was trimmed by 8 bases and J by 7 bases, leaving 11 bases between them. CDR3 sequence: CASLQGGEAFF. Here the CDR3 DNA reads TGTGCCAGCTTACAGGGCGGTGAAGCTTTCTTT.

The V and J genes are TRBV28 and TRBJ2-2; D uncertain. The CDR3 covers 16 residues. The germline V gene has CDR1 MDHEN and CDR2 SYDVKM. The V gene lost 2 bases and the J gene lost 1 base, with 11 bases spanning the gap. The CDR3 region is CASSLRQVLNTGELFF. DNA for the CDR3: TGTGCCAGCAGTTTAAGGCAGGTGCTGAACACCGGGGAGCTGTTTTTT. Variable domain in full (rest from reference TRBV28 and TRBJ2-2): DVKVTQSSRYLVKRTGEKVFLECVQDMDHENMFWYRQDPGLGLRLIYFSYDVKMKEKGDIPEGYSVSREKKERFSLILESASTNQTSMYLCASSLRQVLNTGELFFGEGSRLTVL.